One sample yielded the 10 T cell receptor beta chains listed below, sequenced in a study of blood T cell repertoires in COVID-19. Clones were read by immunoSEQ multiplex PCR, and TCRdb kept only the in-frame ones, dropping some. The table lists 140,000 to 150,000 clones, 65% to 90% of them singletons. The sequenced sample was peripheral blood. These receptors originate from a man aged 55-75 years with active or convalescent COVID-19.

This sequence joins TRBV7-8 and TRBJ2-7; D perhaps matches TRBD2 (6 bases). The germline V gene has CDR1 SGHVS and CDR2 FQNEAQ. The CDR3 is 12 residues long. Here the CDR3 reads CCRTGDSYEQYV. In nucleotides, the CDR3 is TGCTGCCGCACGGGAGACTCGTACGAGCAGTACGTC.

The chain recombines TRBV12-5 with TRBJ2-1; D may be TRBD2 (5 bases). The ends were cut back, 4 bases at V and 4 bases at J, with 23 bases in the middle. The CDR3 runs 18 residues. The V gene's germline CDR1 is LGHNT and CDR2 FRNRAP. The CDR3 loop is CASGYSPYTAGLYNEQFF. In DNA form, the CDR3 reads TGTGCTAGTGGTTATTCCCCCTATACGGCGGGCCTGTACAATGAGCAGTTCTTC.

This chain joins TRBV7-2 and TRBJ1-6, with 7 bases aligning to TRBD1. CDR3 length: 15 amino acids. Germline V gene data show CDR1 as SGHTA and CDR2 as FQGNSA. The junction had 6 bases not matched to a gene; V was cut back by 4 bases and J by 6 bases. Here the CDR3 DNA reads TGTGCCAGCAGCTCCGGACAGGCGGTTAATTCACCCCTCCACTTT. Encoded protein: CASSSGQAVNSPLHF.

A single count supports this clone. The gene calls are TRBV7-2 and TRBJ1-2; 8 bases fit TRBD1. The CDR3 length is 16 residues. V dropped 7 bases and J dropped 4; count of bases not matched to a gene: 14. CDR1 is SGHTA and CDR2 is FQGNSA in the germline V gene. CDR3 protein: CASTRQGSTLLYGYTF. In DNA, the CDR3 is TGTGCCAGCACAAGACAGGGGTCAACTCTCCTCTATGGCTACACCTTC.

The CDR3, as DNA: TGTGCCAGCAGCTTGGGACAGGGGGTTGATACAGATACGCAGTATTTT. Protein: CASSLGQGVDTDTQYF. The chain is built from TRBV5-8 and TRBJ2-3; 9 bases line up with TRBD1. The germline CDR1 and CDR2 sequences are SGHTS and YDEGEE. This CDR3 has 16 residues. After removal of 0 bases from V and 3 bases from J, the junction contained 5 bases not matched to a gene.

The chain is built from TRBV5-6 and TRBJ1-2, with a possible D match to TRBD1 (5 bases). Germline V gene lookup returns CDR1 SGHDT and CDR2 YYEEEE. Trimming left V 0 bases short and J 7 bases short, with 13 bases between. The CDR3 spans 14 residues. The CDR3 DNA reads as TGTGCCAGCAGCTTGGTGGGGGGGAACGCTGGCTACACCTTC. It translates to CASSLVGGNAGYTF. Full variable domain (remainder filled in from reference TRBV5-6 and TRBJ1-2): DAGVTQSPTHLIKTRGQQVTLRCSPKSGHDTVSWYQQALGQGPQFIFQYYEEEERQRGNFPDRFSGHQFPNYSSELNVNALLLGDSALYLCASSLVGGNAGYTFGSGTRLTVV.

The chain is built from TRBV6-2 or TRBV6-3 and TRBJ1-2; a weak D match, TRBD1 (6 bases). With 5 bases removed from V and 8 bases from J, the gap between germline ends came to 15 bases. The germline V gene encodes CDR1 MNHEY and CDR2 SVGEGT. The length of the CDR3 is 13 residues. CDR3: CASSPDRLKGYTF. As DNA, the CDR3 is TGTGCCAGCAGTCCCGACAGGCTAAAGGGCTACACCTTC.

The rearrangement links TRBV28 to TRBJ2-1, with D possibly matching TRBD2 (6 bases). The CDR3 totals 18 residues. Germline V gene sequence: CDR1 MDHEN, CDR2 SYDVKM. V lost 1 base to trimming and J lost 8 bases, with 24 bases between them. The CDR3 is CASSLLGRGTLRSDEQFF. The CDR3 DNA follows: TGTGCCAGCAGTTTATTGGGTCGGGGGACTCTTCGCAGCGATGAGCAGTTCTTC.

The chain joins TRBV5-1 to TRBJ2-3, with 9 bases lining up with TRBD2. Trimming took 3 bases from V and 5 from J; bases not matched to a gene: 10. This CDR3 is built from 16 residues. Germline V gives CDR1 SGHRS, CDR2 YFSETQ. The CDR3 coding sequence is TGCGCCAGCAGCTGGGGTAGCGGGGGAGAGGGAGATACGCAGTATTTT. It is translated as CASSWGSGGEGDTQYF.

This clone has just a few counts. CDR3 DNA: TGTGCTAGTGGTTTGTCAGGGGTAGTCAATCAGCCCCAGCATTTT. Translation: CASGLSGVVNQPQHF. The V and J genes are TRBV12-5 and TRBJ1-5, with D perhaps matching TRBD1 (6 bases). The CDR3 totals 15 residues. Between the trimmed V and J ends, which lost 2 bases and 3 bases, there was a span of 11 bases. The germline V gene encodes CDR1 LGHNT and CDR2 FRNRAP.